What follows describes a single TCR beta chain. Its antigen is undetermined. The PCR was carried out with 60 Vbeta primers and 13 Jbeta primers. The method was immunoSEQ multiplex PCR; TCRdb's version includes in-frame clones alone and lacks a portion of them. The table includes approximately 140,000 clones, 70% to 80% detected once. The data stem from a study of cytomegalovirus exposure and HLA in healthy donors. Study-wide results and caveats: The study designated about 180 TCR beta chains cytomegalovirus-associated. The authors later linked a missense DCLRE1C variant to TCR beta V- and J-gene trimming. High sensitivity and specificity were reportedly achieved when the classifier diagnosed cytomegalovirus status.

Unmatched junction bases numbered 15, after V lost 5 bases and J lost 7 bases. The CDR3 sequence is 17 residues long. The V gene's germline CDR1 is SGHVS and CDR2 FNYEAQ. This receptor was obtained from a human donor in good health. The rearrangement uses TRBV7-6 and TRBJ2-3, with 10 nucleotides matching TRBD1. The sample taken for sequencing was PBMCs. CDR3 region: CASSPRTQGQGLNTQYF. The CDR3 nucleotides read TGTGCCAGCAGCCCGCGAACCCAGGGACAGGGGCTAAATACGCAGTATTTT.